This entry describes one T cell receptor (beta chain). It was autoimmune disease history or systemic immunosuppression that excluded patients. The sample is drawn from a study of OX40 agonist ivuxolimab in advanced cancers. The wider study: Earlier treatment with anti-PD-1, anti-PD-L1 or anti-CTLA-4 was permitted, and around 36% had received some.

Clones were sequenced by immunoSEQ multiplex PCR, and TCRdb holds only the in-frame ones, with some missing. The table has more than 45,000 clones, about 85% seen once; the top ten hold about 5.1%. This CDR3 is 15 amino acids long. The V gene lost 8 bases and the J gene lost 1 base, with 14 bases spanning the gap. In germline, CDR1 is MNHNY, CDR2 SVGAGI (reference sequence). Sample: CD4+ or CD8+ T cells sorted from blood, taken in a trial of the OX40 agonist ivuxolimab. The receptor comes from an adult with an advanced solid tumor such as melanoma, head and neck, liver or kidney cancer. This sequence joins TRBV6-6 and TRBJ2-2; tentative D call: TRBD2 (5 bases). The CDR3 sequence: CASSEPGKNTGELFF. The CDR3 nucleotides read TGTGCCAGCTCTGAACCGGGAAAGAACACCGGGGAGCTGTTTTTT.